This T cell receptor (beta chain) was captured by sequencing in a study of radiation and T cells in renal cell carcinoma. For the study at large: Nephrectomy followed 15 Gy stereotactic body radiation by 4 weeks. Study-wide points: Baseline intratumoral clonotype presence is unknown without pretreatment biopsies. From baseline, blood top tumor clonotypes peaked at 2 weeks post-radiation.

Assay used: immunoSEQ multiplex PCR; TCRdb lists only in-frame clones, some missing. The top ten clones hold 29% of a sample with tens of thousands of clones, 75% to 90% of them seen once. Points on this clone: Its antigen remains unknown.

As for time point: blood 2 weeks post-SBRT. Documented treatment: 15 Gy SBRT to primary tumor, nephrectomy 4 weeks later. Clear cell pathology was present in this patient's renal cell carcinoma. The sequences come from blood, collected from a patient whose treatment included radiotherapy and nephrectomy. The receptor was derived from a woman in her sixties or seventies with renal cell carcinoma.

The CDR3 DNA sequence: TGTGCCAGCAGCCCCAGCGGGAGGGCCGTTAATGAGCAGTTCTTC. Protein product: CASSPSGRAVNEQFF. The chain has TRBV11-1 and TRBJ2-1, with 10 bases that match TRBD2. Per germline, CDR1 SGHAT and CDR2 FQDESV (reference sequence). This CDR3 contains 15 residues. The junction had 8 bases not matched to a gene; V was cut back by 5 bases and J by 7 bases.